This T cell receptor (beta chain) was profiled in a study of blood T cell repertoires in COVID-19. Sequencing was performed with immunoSEQ multiplex PCR; in TCRdb, only in-frame clones are kept and a portion is missing. The sample records some 260,000 clones, 82% being singletons. The specimen was peripheral blood. The receptor's source is a young woman with acute or convalescent COVID-19.

The CDR3 DNA follows: TGTGCCAGCTCACCACCACTTATGGGGGCCACTGAAGCTTTCTTT. Protein product: CASSPPLMGATEAFF. This chain connects TRBV18 to TRBJ1-1; D is perhaps TRBD1 (6 bases). V dropped 0 bases and J dropped 4 bases, with 12 bases sitting between them. This CDR3 is built from 15 residues. CDR1 is KGHSH and CDR2 is LQKENI in the germline V gene.